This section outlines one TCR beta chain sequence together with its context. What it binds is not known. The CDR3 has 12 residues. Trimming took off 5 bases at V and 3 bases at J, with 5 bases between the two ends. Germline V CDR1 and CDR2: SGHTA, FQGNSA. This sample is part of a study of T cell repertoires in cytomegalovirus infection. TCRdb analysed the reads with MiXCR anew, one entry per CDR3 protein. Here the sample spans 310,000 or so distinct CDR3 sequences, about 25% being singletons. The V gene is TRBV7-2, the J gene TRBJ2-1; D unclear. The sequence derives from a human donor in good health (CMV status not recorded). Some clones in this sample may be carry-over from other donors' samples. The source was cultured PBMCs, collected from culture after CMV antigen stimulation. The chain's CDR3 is CASSHDYNEQFF. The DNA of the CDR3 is TGTGCCAGCAGCCATGACTACAATGAGCAGTTCTTC.